This TCR beta chain is drawn from a study of cytomegalovirus exposure and HLA in healthy donors. Turning to the study itself: Sequencing of some 200 million T cells in an earlier analysis found some 100 million unique TCR beta sequences.

Looked up from germline, CDR1 is SGHRS and CDR2 is YFSETQ. The length of the CDR3 is 14 residues. The ends were cut back, 2 bases at V and 5 bases at J, with 13 bases in the middle. With 60 Vbeta and 13 Jbeta primers, the PCR was carried out. Under the authors' procedure: In a later analysis, 75 million to 85 million unique TCR beta chains included roughly 11 million shared by two or more donors. Assay: immunoSEQ multiplex PCR; the TCRdb copy retains only in-frame clones and omits some. V and J calls and clone size follow that table, whereas D and trimming were derived from the DNA. The sample data list more than 75,000 clones.

The TCR was taken from a man aged 45 to 65 in good health and CMV-seropositive. The specimen was PBMCs. The chain couples TRBV5-1 to TRBJ1-1; D is possibly TRBD1 (5 bases). For the CDR3, the DNA is TGCGCCAGCAGCTTCTCTCGTAGGGGTACTGAAGCTTTCTTT. Residues: CASSFSRRGTEAFF.